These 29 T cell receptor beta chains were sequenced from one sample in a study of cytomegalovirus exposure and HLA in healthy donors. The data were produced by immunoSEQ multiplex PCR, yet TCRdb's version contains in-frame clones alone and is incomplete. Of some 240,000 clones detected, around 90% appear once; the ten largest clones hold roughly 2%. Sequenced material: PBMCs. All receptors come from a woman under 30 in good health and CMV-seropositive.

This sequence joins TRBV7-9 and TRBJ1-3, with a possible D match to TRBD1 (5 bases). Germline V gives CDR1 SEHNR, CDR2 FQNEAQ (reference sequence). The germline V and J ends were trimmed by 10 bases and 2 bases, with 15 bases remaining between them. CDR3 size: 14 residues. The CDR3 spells CATRDGKTGNTIYF. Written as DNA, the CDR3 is TGTGCCACCAGGGACGGGAAAACTGGAAACACCATATATTTT.

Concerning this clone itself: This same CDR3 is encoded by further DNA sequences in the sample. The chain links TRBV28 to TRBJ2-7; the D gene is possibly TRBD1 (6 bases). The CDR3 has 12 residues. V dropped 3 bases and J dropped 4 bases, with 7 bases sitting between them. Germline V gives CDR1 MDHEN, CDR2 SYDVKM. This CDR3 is CASSFRGYEQYF. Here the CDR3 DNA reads TGTGCCAGCAGTTTCAGGGGTTACGAGCAGTACTTC.

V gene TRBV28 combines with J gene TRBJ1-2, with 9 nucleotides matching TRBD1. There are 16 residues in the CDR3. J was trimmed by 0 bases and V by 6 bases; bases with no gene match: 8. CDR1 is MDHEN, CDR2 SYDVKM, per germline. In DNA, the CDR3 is TGTGCCAGCAGATCTGGGACAGGGAGCTCTAACTATGGCTACACCTTC. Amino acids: CASRSGTGSSNYGYTF.

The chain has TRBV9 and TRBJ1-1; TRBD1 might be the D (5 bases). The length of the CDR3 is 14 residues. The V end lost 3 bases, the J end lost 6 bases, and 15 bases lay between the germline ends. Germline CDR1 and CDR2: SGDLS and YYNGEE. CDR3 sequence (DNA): TGTGCCAGCAGCGCAGGGCCTCGGGACTCTGAAGCTTTCTTT. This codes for CASSAGPRDSEAFF.

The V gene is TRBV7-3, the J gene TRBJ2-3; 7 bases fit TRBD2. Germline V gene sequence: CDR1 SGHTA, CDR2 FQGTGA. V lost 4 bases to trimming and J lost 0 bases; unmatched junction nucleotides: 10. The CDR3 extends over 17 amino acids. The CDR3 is CASSSSGLTLSTDTQYF. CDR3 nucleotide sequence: TGTGCCAGCAGCTCGTCGGGACTAACTCTTAGCACAGATACGCAGTATTTT.

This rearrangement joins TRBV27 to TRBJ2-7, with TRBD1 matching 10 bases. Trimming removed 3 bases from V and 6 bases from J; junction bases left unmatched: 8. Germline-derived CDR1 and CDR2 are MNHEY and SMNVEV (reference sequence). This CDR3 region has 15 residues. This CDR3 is CASSFLGTGVGEQYF. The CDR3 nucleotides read TGTGCCAGCAGTTTCTTGGGGACAGGGGTTGGCGAGCAGTACTTC.

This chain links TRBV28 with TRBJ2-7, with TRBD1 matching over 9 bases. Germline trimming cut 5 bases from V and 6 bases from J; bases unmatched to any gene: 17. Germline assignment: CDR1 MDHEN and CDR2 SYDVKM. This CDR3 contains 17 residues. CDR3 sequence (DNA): TGTGCCAGCAGTGTAGGACAGGGGCCCCTCCGGAGGTTCGAGCAGTACTTC. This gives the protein CASSVGQGPLRRFEQYF.

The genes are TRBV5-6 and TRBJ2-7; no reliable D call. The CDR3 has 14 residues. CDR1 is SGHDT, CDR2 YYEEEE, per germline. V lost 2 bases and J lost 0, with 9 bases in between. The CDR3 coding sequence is TGTGCCAGCAGCTTTGACTTAAGCTCCTACGAGCAGTACTTC. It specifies CASSFDLSSYEQYF.

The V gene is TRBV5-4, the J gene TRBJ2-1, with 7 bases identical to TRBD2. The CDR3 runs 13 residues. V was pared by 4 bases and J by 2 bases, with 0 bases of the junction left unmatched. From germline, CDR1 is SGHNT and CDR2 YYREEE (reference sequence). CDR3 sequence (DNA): TGTGCCAGCAGCGGGAGGGCCTACAATGAGCAGTTCTTC. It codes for CASSGRAYNEQFF.

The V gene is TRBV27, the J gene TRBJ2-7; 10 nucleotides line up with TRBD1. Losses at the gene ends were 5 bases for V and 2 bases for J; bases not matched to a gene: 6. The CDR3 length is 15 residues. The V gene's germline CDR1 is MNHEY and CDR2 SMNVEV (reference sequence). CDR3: CASSIRGTGAYEQYF. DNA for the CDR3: TGTGCCAGCAGTATCAGAGGGACAGGGGCCTACGAGCAGTACTTC.

In DNA, the CDR3 is TGCGCCAGCAGCTCCAATCGACAGGGTCTTGGAAACACCATATATTTT. Amino acids: CASSSNRQGLGNTIYF. V and J are TRBV5-1 and TRBJ1-3, with TRBD1 identical over 7 bases. V lost 3 bases to trimming and J lost 3 bases; unmatched junction nucleotides: 9. CDR3 length: 16 amino acids. Germline V gene lookup returns CDR1 SGHRS and CDR2 YFSETQ.

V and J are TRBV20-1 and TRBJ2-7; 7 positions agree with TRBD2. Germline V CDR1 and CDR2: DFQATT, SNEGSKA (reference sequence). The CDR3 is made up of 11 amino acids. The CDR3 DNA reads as TGCAGCTCACGGGAGGCCTACGAGCAGTACTTC. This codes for CSSREAYEQYF.

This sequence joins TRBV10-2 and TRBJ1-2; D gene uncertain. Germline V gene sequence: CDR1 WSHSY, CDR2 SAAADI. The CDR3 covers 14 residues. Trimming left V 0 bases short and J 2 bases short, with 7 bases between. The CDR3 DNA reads TGCGCCAGCAGTGAGTCTCCAGTCAACTATGGCTACACCTTC. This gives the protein CASSESPVNYGYTF.

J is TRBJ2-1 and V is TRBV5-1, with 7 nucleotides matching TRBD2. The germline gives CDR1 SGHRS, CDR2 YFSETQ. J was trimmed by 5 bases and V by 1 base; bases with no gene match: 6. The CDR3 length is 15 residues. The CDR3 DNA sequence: TGCGCCAGCAGCTTGAAAAGCGGGACCCACAATGAGCAGTTCTTC. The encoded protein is CASSLKSGTHNEQFF.

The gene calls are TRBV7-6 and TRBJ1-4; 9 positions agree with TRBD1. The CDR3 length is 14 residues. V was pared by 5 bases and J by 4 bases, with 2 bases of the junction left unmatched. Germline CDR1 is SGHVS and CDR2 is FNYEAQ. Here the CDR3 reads CASSRQGDNEKLFF. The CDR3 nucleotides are TGTGCCAGCAGCCGACAGGGGGATAATGAAAAACTGTTTTTT.

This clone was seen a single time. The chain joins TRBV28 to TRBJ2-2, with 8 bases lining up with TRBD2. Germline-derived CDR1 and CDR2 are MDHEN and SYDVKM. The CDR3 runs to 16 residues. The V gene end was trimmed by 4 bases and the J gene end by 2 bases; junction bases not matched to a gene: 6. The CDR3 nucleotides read TGTGCCAGCAGTTCCGGTAGCGGGGCCAACACCGGGGAGCTGTTTTTT. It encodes CASSSGSGANTGELFF.

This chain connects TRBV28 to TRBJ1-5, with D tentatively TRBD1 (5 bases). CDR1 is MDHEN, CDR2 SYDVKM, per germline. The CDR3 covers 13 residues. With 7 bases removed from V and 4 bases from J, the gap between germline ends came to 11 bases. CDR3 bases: TGTGCCAGCACCTGGGGGGGAAATCAGCCCCAGCATTTT. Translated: CASTWGGNQPQHF.

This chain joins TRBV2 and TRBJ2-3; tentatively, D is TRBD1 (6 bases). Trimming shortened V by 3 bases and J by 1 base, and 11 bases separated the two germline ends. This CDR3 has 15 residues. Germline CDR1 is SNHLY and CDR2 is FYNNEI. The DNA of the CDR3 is TGTGCCAGCAGTGAGGGGGCTAAGGGCACAGATACGCAGTATTTT. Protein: CASSEGAKGTDTQYF.

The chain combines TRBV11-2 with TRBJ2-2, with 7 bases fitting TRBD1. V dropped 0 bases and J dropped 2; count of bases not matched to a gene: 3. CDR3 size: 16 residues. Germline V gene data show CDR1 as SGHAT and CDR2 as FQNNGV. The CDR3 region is CASSLEGTANTGELFF. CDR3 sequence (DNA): TGTGCCAGCAGCTTAGAGGGGACAGCAAACACCGGGGAGCTGTTTTTT.

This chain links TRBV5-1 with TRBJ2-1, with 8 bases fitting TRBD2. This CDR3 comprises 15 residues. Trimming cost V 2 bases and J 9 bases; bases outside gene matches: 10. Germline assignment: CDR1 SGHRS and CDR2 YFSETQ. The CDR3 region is CASSLSGSQVGEQFF. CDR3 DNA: TGCGCCAGCAGCTTAAGCGGGAGTCAAGTAGGTGAGCAGTTCTTC.

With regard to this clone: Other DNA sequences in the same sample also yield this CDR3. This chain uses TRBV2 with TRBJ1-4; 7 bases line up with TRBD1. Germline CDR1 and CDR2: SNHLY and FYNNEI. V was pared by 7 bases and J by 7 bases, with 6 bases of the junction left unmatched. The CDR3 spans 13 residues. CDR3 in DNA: TGTGCCAGCAAGACACAGGGGAGTGAAAAACTGTTTTTT. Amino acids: CASKTQGSEKLFF.

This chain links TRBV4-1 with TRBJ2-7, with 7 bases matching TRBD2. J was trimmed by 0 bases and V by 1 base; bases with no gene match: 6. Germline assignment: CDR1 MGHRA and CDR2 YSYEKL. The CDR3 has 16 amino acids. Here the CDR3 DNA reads TGCGCCAGCAGCCAAGTATCGGGAGGCAGCTCCTACGAGCAGTACTTC. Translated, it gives CASSQVSGGSSYEQYF.

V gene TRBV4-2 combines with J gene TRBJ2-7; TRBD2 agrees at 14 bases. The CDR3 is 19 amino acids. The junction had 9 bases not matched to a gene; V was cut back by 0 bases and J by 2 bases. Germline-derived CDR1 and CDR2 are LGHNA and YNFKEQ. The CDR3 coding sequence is TGTGCCAGCAGCCAAGAGGCGACTAGCGGGAGGGAGATCACCTACGAGCAGTACTTC. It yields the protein CASSQEATSGREITYEQYF.

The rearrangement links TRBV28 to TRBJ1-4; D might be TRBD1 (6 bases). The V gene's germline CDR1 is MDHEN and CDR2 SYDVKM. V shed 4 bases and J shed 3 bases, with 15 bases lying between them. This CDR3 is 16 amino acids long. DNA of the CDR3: TGTGCCAGCAGTTCGAGACAGGCCCAAGCTAATGAAAAACTGTTTTTT. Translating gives CASSSRQAQANEKLFF.

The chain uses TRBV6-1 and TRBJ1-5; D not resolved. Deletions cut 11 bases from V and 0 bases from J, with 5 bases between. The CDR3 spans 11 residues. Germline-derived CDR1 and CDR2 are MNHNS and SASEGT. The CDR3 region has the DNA TGTGCCTCCCGTAGCAATCAGCCCCAGCATTTT. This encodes CASRSNQPQHF.

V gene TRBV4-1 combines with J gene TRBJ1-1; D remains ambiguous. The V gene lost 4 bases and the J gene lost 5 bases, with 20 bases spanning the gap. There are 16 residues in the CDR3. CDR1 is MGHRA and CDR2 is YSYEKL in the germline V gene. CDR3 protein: CASSPSRIGEGTEAFF. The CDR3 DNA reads TGCGCCAGCAGCCCTTCAAGGATCGGGGAGGGAACTGAAGCTTTCTTT.

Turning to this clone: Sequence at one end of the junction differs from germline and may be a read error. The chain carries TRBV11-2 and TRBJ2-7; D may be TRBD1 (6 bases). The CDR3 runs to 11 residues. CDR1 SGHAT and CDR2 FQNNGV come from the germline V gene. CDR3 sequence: CASSLAGTRTF. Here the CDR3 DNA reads TGTGCCAGCAGCTTAGCCGGGACACGGACCTTC.

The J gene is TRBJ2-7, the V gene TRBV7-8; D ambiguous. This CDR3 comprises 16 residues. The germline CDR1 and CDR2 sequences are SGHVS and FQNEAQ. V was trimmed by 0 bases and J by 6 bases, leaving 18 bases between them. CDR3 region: CASSLARFVTYSEQYF. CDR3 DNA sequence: TGTGCCAGCAGCTTAGCCCGCTTCGTCACTTATAGCGAGCAGTACTTC.

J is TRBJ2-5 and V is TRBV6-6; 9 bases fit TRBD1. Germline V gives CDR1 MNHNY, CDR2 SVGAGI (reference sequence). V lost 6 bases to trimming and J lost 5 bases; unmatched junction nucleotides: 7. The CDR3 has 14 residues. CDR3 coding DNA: TGTGCCAGCAGCCCCGGGACAGGGAGTGAGACCCAGTACTTC. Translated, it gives CASSPGTGSETQYF.